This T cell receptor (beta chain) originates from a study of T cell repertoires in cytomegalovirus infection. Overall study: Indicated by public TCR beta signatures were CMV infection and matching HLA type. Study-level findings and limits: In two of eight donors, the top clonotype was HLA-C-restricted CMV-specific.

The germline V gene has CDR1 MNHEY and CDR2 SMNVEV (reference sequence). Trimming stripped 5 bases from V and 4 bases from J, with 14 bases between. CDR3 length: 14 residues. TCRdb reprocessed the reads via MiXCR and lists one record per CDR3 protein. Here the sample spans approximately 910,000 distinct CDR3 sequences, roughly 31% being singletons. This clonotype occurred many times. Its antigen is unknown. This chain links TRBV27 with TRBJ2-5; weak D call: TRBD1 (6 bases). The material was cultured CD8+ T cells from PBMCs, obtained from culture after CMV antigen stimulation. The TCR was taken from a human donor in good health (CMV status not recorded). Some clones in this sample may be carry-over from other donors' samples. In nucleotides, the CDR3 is TGTGCCAGCAGTCCACAGGGATGGGGAGAGACCCAGTACTTC. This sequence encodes CASSPQGWGETQYF.